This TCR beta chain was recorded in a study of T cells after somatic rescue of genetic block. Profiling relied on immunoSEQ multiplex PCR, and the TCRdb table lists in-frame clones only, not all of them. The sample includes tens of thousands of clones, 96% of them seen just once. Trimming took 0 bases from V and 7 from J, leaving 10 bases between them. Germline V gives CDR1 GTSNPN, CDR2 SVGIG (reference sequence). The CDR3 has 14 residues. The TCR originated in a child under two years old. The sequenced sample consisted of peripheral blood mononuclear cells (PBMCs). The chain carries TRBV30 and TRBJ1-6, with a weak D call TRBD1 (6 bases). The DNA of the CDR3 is TGTGCCTGGAGTGTACTGACAGGCAATTCACCCCTCCACTTT. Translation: CAWSVLTGNSPLHF.